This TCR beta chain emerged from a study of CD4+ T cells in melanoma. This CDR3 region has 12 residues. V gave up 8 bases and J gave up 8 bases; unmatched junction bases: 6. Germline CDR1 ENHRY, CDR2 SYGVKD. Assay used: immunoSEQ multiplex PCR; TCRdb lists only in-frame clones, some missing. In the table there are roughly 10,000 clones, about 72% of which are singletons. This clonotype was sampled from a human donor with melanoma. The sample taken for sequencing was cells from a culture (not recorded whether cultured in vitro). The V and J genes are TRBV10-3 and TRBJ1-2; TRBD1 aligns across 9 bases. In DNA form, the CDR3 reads TGTGCCATCTCCGGGACAGGGAGGGGCTACACCTTC. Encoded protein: CAISGTGRGYTF.